The entry below gives a single T cell receptor (beta chain) sequence along with its context. As yet, its antigen is unknown. The sample belongs to a study of T cell responses to AZD1222 COVID-19 vaccine. Sequencing was performed with immunoSEQ multiplex PCR; in TCRdb, only in-frame clones are kept and a portion is missing. The sample records 95,000 to 150,000 clones, 70% to 90% being singletons. Study results and caveats: Clonal diversity was possibly underestimated, and the donors were mostly white British, with more females. Seropositive at baseline were only a handful of AZD1222 recipients.

Germline V gene data show CDR1 as MNHEY and CDR2 as SMNVEV (reference sequence). Trimming took 7 bases from V and 5 from J, leaving 6 bases between them. The CDR3 totals 11 residues. The chain has TRBV27 and TRBJ2-1; D call uncertain. Sequencing used peripheral blood, obtained on day 0 of AZD1222 vaccination. This clonotype originated in an adult in good health. This CDR3 is CASNNNNEQFF. DNA of the CDR3: TGTGCCAGCAATAACAACAATGAGCAGTTCTTC.